These 3 T cell receptor beta chains originate from one sample sequenced in a study of blood T cell repertoires in COVID-19. Measured with immunoSEQ multiplex PCR; TCRdb has only the in-frame clones, and not every one. The sample shows under 75,000 clones, over 75% of them seen only once. Sequences were obtained from peripheral blood. Receptors were obtained from a man aged 50 or older with active COVID-19.

V usage is TRBV29-1 and J usage is TRBJ1-2, with D hard to call. The length of the CDR3 is 11 residues. Germline assignment: CDR1 SQVTM and CDR2 ANQGSEA. Trimming took 1 base from V and 6 from J, leaving 6 bases between them. CDR3 sequence (DNA): TGCAGCGTTGAAGGTCAAAATGGCTACACCTTC. The encoded protein is CSVEGQNGYTF.

This chain uses TRBV4-1 with TRBJ2-3; the D gene is possibly TRBD1 (6 bases). This CDR3 region has 16 residues. Trimming removed 0 bases at V and 3 bases at J, with 13 bases between. The germline CDR1 and CDR2 sequences are MGHRA and YSYEKL. The chain's CDR3 is CASSQEVTGTTDTQYF. The CDR3 DNA follows: TGCGCCAGCAGCCAAGAAGTAACAGGGACGACAGATACGCAGTATTTT.

The rearrangement uses TRBV19 and TRBJ2-3; D remains unclear. V was shortened by 4 bases and J by 6 bases, with 14 bases between the two germline ends. The germline V gene has CDR1 LNHDA and CDR2 SQIVND (reference sequence). CDR3 length: 14 residues. The CDR3 spells CASSTTFPKDTQYF. The CDR3 nucleotides read TGTGCCAGTAGTACGACTTTTCCCAAGGATACGCAGTATTTT.